Shown below are 28 T cell receptor beta chains from a single sample sequenced in a study of cytomegalovirus exposure and HLA in healthy donors. In the PCR, 60 Vbeta and 13 Jbeta primers were used. The data were produced by immunoSEQ multiplex PCR, yet TCRdb's version contains in-frame clones alone and is incomplete. The sample lists around 140,000 clones; about four fifths were seen once. Sequencing was carried out using PBMCs. All receptors derive from a man aged 40-49 years in good health and CMV-seronegative.

The chain has TRBV5-6 and TRBJ1-2, with 8 nucleotides matching TRBD1. The junction had 10 bases not matched to a gene; V was cut back by 1 base and J by 2 bases. The length of the CDR3 is 17 residues. Germline V gene sequence: CDR1 SGHDT, CDR2 YYEEEE. CDR3 protein: CASSLRNLGQVNYGYTF. DNA of the CDR3: TGTGCCAGCAGCTTGAGGAACTTGGGACAGGTCAACTATGGCTACACCTTC. The full variable domain, rest sourced from reference TRBV5-6 and TRBJ1-2, is DAGVTQSPTHLIKTRGQQVTLRCSPKSGHDTVSWYQQALGQGPQFIFQYYEEEERQRGNFPDRFSGHQFPNYSSELNVNALLLGDSALYLCASSLRNLGQVNYGYTFGSGTRLTVV.

The chain employs TRBV11-3 and TRBJ1-1, with 10 bases matching TRBD1. V lost 3 bases and J lost 4; bases outside the gene matches: 2. This CDR3 spans 14 amino acids. From germline, CDR1 is SGHNT and CDR2 YENEEA. CDR3: CASSFGQGGTEAFF. The CDR3 coding sequence is TGTGCCAGCAGCTTCGGACAGGGGGGCACTGAAGCTTTCTTT.

The V and J genes are TRBV7-2 and TRBJ1-1; possibly TRBD1 for D (6 bases). CDR3 length equals 15 residues. V was shortened by 7 bases and J by 2 bases, with 17 bases between the two germline ends. Germline CDR1 is SGHTA and CDR2 is FQGNSA. Here the CDR3 reads CASTLGRGRNTEAFF. CDR3 DNA: TGTGCCAGCACCCTTGGGCGGGGGCGCAACACTGAAGCTTTCTTT.

This clone was detected only a few times. The rearrangement joins TRBV6-5 to TRBJ1-1; the D is unclear. V lost 2 bases, J lost 1 base, and 8 bases lay in between. The CDR3 has 14 residues. Germline-derived CDR1 and CDR2 are MNHEY and SVGAGI. The chain's CDR3 is CASSYRNRNTEAFF. In DNA form, the CDR3 reads TGTGCCAGCAGTTACCGAAACAGGAACACTGAAGCTTTCTTT.

This chain uses TRBV19 with TRBJ1-5, with D maybe TRBD1 (5 bases). Germline V CDR1 and CDR2: LNHDA, SQIVND (reference sequence). The CDR3 is made up of 14 amino acids. V gave up 4 bases and J gave up 6 bases, with 13 bases separating them. Here the CDR3 DNA reads TGTGCCAGTAGTACACAGTCGGGGGGTCAGCCCCAGCATTTT. Translating gives CASSTQSGGQPQHF.

This clone was seen a handful of times. The chain has TRBV19 and TRBJ1-5, with 8 bases lining up with TRBD1. With V trimmed by 7 bases and J by 5 bases, 7 bases remained unmatched. CDR1 is LNHDA and CDR2 is SQIVND in the germline V gene (reference sequence). The CDR3 spans 14 residues. CDR3 sequence (DNA): TGTGCCAGTACCGTGGACAGGGAGTATCAGCCCCAGCATTTT. This sequence encodes CASTVDREYQPQHF.

The chain has TRBV5-4 and TRBJ1-2, with 11 bases fitting TRBD1. The V gene's germline CDR1 is SGHNT and CDR2 YYREEE (reference sequence). The trim removed 3 bases at V and 4 bases at J, leaving 14 bases unmatched. The length of the CDR3 is 18 residues. CDR3 in amino acids: CASSSPGSGQGAGYGYTF. As DNA, the CDR3 is TGTGCCAGCAGCTCCCCGGGGAGTGGACAGGGGGCCGGCTATGGCTACACCTTC.

The V gene is TRBV5-1, the J gene TRBJ2-3; TRBD2 aligns across 12 bases. CDR3 length: 16 amino acids. Germline V lookup: CDR1 SGHRS, CDR2 YFSETQ. Germline trimming cut 1 base from V and 6 bases from J; bases unmatched to any gene: 6. This CDR3 reads CASSLSGTSGLDTQYF. The CDR3 DNA reads TGCGCCAGCAGCTTGTCAGGGACTAGCGGGCTTGATACGCAGTATTTT.

The V and J genes are TRBV14 and TRBJ2-1; tentatively, D is TRBD1 (5 bases). Between the trimmed V and J ends, which lost 4 bases and 2 bases, there was a span of 12 bases. The CDR3 totals 15 residues. Germline CDR1 is SGHDN and CDR2 is FVKESK. DNA for the CDR3: TGTGCCAGCAGCCTCGACAGATTTACCTACAATGAGCAGTTCTTC. Protein: CASSLDRFTYNEQFF.

The rearrangement joins TRBV19 to TRBJ2-5, with TRBD2 matching over 12 bases. The CDR3 is made up of 16 amino acids. V trimming: 3 bases; J trimming: 1 base; junction bases outside the gene matches: 3. Germline V gene sequence: CDR1 LNHDA, CDR2 SQIVND (reference sequence). The CDR3 nucleotides read TGTGCCAGTAGTATTTGGACTAGCGGGGCCCAAGAGACCCAGTACTTC. Amino acids: CASSIWTSGAQETQYF. Supplemented by reference TRBV19 and TRBJ2-5, the full variable domain reads DGGITQSPKYLFRKEGQNVTLSCEQNLNHDAMYWYRQDPGQGLRLIYYSQIVNDFQKGDIAEGYSVSREKKESFPLTVTSAQKNPTAFYLCASSIWTSGAQETQYFGPGTRLLVL.

This chain links TRBV7-9 with TRBJ2-7; D might be TRBD2 (7 bases). Germline CDR1 reads SEHNR; CDR2 reads FQNEAQ (reference sequence). The CDR3 spans 12 residues. CDR3 protein: CATGGASYEQYF. DNA of the CDR3: TGTGCTACGGGGGGCGCTTCCTACGAGCAGTACTTC.

The rearrangement joins TRBV28 to TRBJ1-5; 7 bases are shared with TRBD1. There are 16 residues in the CDR3. V lost 3 bases, J lost 7 bases, and 12 bases stayed unmatched. Germline CDR1 is MDHEN and CDR2 is SYDVKM. The CDR3 region is CASSFPLDRVRQPQHF. CDR3 nucleotides: TGTGCCAGCAGTTTCCCCCTTGACAGGGTCAGACAGCCCCAGCATTTT.

J is TRBJ1-2 and V is TRBV18; a weak D match, TRBD1 (6 bases). The V gene's germline CDR1 is KGHSH and CDR2 LQKENI. V shed 3 bases and J shed 4 bases, with 12 bases lying between them. The CDR3 sequence is 14 residues long. This CDR3 is CASSPEQGAYGYTF. The CDR3 DNA is TGTGCCAGCTCACCGGAACAGGGCGCCTATGGCTACACCTTC.

The chain joins TRBV12-5 to TRBJ2-3, with D uncertain. V was trimmed by 1 base and J by 2 bases, leaving 4 bases between them. CDR1 is LGHNT and CDR2 is FRNRAP in the germline V gene. The CDR3 spans 13 residues. The CDR3 DNA reads TGTGCTAGTGGTTTGGGGGCCACAGATACGCAGTATTTT. It yields the protein CASGLGATDTQYF.

This clone occurred a few times. V is TRBV5-6 and J is TRBJ2-5; 9 nucleotides align to TRBD1. There are 14 residues in the CDR3. Germline V gene data show CDR1 as SGHDT and CDR2 as YYEEEE. Losses at the gene ends were 3 bases for V and 5 bases for J; bases not matched to a gene: 5. The CDR3 spells CASSSEQGAETQYF. The DNA of the CDR3 is TGTGCCAGCAGCTCGGAACAGGGGGCGGAGACCCAGTACTTC.

A single count supports this clone. J is TRBJ2-7 and V is TRBV19; TRBD1 might be the D (5 bases). Trimming stripped 6 bases from V and 5 bases from J, with 14 bases between. The CDR3 spans 13 residues. The germline CDR1 and CDR2 sequences are LNHDA and SQIVND (reference sequence). The CDR3 DNA is TGTGCCAGTAGCCCAGCAGGGTACGACGAGCAGTACTTC. This sequence encodes CASSPAGYDEQYF.

This clone was detected a few times. V usage is TRBV29-1 and J usage is TRBJ1-2; tentatively, D is TRBD1 (5 bases). Trimming pared 5 bases from V and 8 bases from J, leaving 12 bases between. Germline CDR1 is SQVTM and CDR2 is ANQGSEA. The CDR3 runs 11 residues. The DNA of the CDR3 is TGCAGCGTTTCCAGTAGGGGAGGCTACACCTTC. This encodes CSVSSRGGYTF.

The chain uses TRBV19 and TRBJ1-5, with 8 bases fitting TRBD1. The length of the CDR3 is 17 residues. The V gene end was trimmed by 5 bases and the J gene end by 0 bases; junction bases not matched to a gene: 9. The germline V gene has CDR1 LNHDA and CDR2 SQIVND (reference sequence). CDR3 bases: TGTGCCAGTAGTGTCCAGCAGGGGGCAAATAGCAATCAGCCCCAGCATTTT. As protein: CASSVQQGANSNQPQHF.

The genes are TRBV30 and TRBJ1-2, with TRBD1 matching over 8 bases. This CDR3 is 12 amino acids long. Trimming at V came to 5 bases and at J to 7 bases, leaving 6 bases not matched to a gene. Germline V gene data show CDR1 as GTSNPN and CDR2 as SVGIG (reference sequence). Here the CDR3 DNA reads TGTGCCTGGTCGCAGGGGGCCGGTGGCTACACCTTC. It codes for CAWSQGAGGYTF.

V and J are TRBV5-1 and TRBJ2-3, with 9 positions matching TRBD1. Germline assignment: CDR1 SGHRS and CDR2 YFSETQ. V shed 1 base, J shed 2 bases, and the junction held 17 bases outside the gene matches. The CDR3 loop spans 20 amino acids. This chain's CDR3 is CASSLSPDRGIPRITDTQYF. The CDR3 DNA follows: TGCGCCAGCAGCTTGTCCCCTGACAGGGGGATTCCGAGAATCACAGATACGCAGTATTTT.

The V gene is TRBV19, the J gene TRBJ1-1, with 7 bases lining up with TRBD1. Germline CDR1 LNHDA, CDR2 SQIVND (reference sequence). The CDR3 length is 16 residues. V was pared by 5 bases and J by 6 bases, with 15 bases of the junction left unmatched. The DNA of the CDR3 is TGTGCCAGTAGTCCCCGGGTAGGGGGCGCGATATCTGAAGCTTTCTTT. This sequence encodes CASSPRVGGAISEAFF.

This clone appeared once. V and J are TRBV11-2 and TRBJ2-1; 7 nucleotides line up with TRBD1. Germline CDR1 SGHAT, CDR2 FQNNGV. The CDR3 is 17 amino acids. Trimming cost V 6 bases and J 0 bases; bases outside gene matches: 11. The CDR3 nucleotides are TGTGCCAGCAGAAGGGACAGCCTGTCAAGCTCCTACAATGAGCAGTTCTTC. It is translated as CASRRDSLSSSYNEQFF.

This clone was seen only once. CDR3 sequence reads: CASRSGTSGNNEQFF. Written as DNA, the CDR3 is TGTGCCAGCAGGTCTGGGACTAGCGGGAACAATGAGCAGTTCTTC. The chain has TRBV6-1 and TRBJ2-1; the match to TRBD2 covers 13 bases. CDR3 length: 15 amino acids. Germline CDR1 and CDR2: MNHNS and SASEGT. V lost 6 bases to trimming and J lost 5 bases; unmatched junction nucleotides: 4.

The CDR3 nucleotides read TGTGCCAGCAGCCCACCGGGACGGGGGAATGAAAAACTGTTTTTT. It yields the protein CASSPPGRGNEKLFF. The chain carries TRBV14 and TRBJ1-4; possible D gene TRBD1, 5 bases. This CDR3 spans 15 amino acids. Germline CDR1 reads SGHDN; CDR2 reads FVKESK. The V end lost 4 bases, the J end lost 5 bases, and 14 bases lay between the germline ends.

J is TRBJ1-1 and V is TRBV5-1; TRBD1 aligns across 7 bases. This CDR3 contains 14 residues. J was trimmed by 8 bases and V by 0 bases; bases with no gene match: 7. Germline CDR1 and CDR2: SGHRS and YFSETQ. CDR3 coding DNA: TGCGCCAGCAGCTTGGGTCAAGGGACAGTAGAAGCTTTCTTT. The encoded protein is CASSLGQGTVEAFF.

Only one count was recorded for this clone. J is TRBJ2-7 and V is TRBV7-6, with TRBD2 matching 9 bases. Germline CDR1 reads SGHVS; CDR2 reads FNYEAQ. The CDR3 totals 14 residues. V was clipped by 7 bases and J by 6 bases; unmatched bases: 10. CDR3 nucleotide sequence: TGTGCCAGCACCCCGCGGGAGGGCTTCCGCGAGCAGTACTTC. It specifies CASTPREGFREQYF.

The rearrangement joins TRBV5-6 to TRBJ2-1; D is possibly TRBD1 (6 bases). The germline V and J ends were trimmed by 4 bases and 0 bases, with 11 bases remaining between them. Germline assignment: CDR1 SGHDT and CDR2 YYEEEE. The CDR3 has 15 amino acids. The CDR3 spells CASSAGTLSYNEQFF. CDR3 in DNA: TGTGCCAGCAGCGCCGGGACACTCTCCTACAATGAGCAGTTCTTC.

This chain uses TRBV6-1 with TRBJ1-2; no firm D call. Germline CDR1 reads MNHNS; CDR2 reads SASEGT. The CDR3 extends over 14 amino acids. The V end lost 7 bases, the J end lost 4 bases, and 16 bases lay between the germline ends. The CDR3 is CASTHQTGGYGYTF. CDR3 nucleotides: TGTGCCAGCACCCATCAAACCGGCGGCTATGGCTACACCTTC.